This T cell receptor beta chain was sequenced for a study of technical replicates of blood from several donors (TCRdb year 2017). The germline V gene specifies MNHEY as CDR1 and SVGAGI as CDR2. Relative to germline, V is 4 bases shorter and J is 5 bases shorter, with 6 bases between their ends. The CDR3 contains 11 residues, cysteine and phenylalanine counted. Solely the CDR3 DNA is kept, with 33 bases framed from the first base. Remarks on this clone: Its antigen target is currently unknown. Qualities for individual bases were not recorded, and no much larger clone is one base off.

To prepare the library, the immunoSEQ multiplex PCR assay was applied. This immuneACCESS table, as held by TCRdb, lists in-frame sequences with V and J called but not all clones. Of the missing ones, under half trace to an unresolved V gene in checked studies; the others have no known cause. The sample table records some 66,000 clones; more than 75% of these occur just once. The ten largest clones take up approximately 4.4% of the sample. The origin of this receptor is a human donor in good health. Some clones in this sample may be carry-over from other donors' samples. The chain links TRBV6-5 with TRBJ2-7; the D segment cannot be called with confidence. The sample was PBMCs. The DNA reads TGTGCCAGCAGTTTCTCTAACGAGCAGTACTTC. The resulting protein is CASSFSNEQYF.